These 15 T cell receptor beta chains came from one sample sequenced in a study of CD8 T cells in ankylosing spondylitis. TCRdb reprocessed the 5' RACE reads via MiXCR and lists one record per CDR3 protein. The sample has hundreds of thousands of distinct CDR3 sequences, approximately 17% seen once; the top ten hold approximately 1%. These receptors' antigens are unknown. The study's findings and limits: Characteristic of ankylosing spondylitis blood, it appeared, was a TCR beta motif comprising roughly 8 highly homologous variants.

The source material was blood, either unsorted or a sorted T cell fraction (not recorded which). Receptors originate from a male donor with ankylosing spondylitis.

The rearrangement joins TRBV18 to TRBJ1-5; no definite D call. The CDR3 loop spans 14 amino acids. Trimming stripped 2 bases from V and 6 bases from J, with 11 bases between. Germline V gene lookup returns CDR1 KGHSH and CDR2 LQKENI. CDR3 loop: CASSPGQAGQPQHF. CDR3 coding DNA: TGTGCCAGCTCACCAGGGCAGGCGGGTCAGCCCCAGCATTTT.

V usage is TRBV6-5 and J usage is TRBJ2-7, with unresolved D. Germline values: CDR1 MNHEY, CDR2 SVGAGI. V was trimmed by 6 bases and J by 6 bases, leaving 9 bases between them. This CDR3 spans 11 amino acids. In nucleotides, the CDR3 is TGTGCCAGCAGGAGGTCCGGCGAGCAGTACTTC. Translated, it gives CASRRSGEQYF.

The CDR3 loop is CSASRSGTNSYEQYF. CDR3 DNA sequence: TGCAGTGCTAGCCGGAGCGGGACAAACTCCTACGAGCAGTACTTC. The chain employs TRBV20-1 and TRBJ2-7; TRBD2 might be the D (7 bases). Per germline, CDR1 DFQATT and CDR2 SNEGSKA (reference sequence). The CDR3 spans 15 residues. V lost 3 bases and J 0 bases, leaving 15 bases between the germline ends.

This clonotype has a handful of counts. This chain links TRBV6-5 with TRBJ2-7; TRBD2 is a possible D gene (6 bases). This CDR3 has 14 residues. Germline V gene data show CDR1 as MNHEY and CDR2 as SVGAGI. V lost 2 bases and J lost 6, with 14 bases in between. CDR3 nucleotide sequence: TGTGCCAGCAGTTACGACGGGAGAGATCGCGAGCAGTACTTC. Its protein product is CASSYDGRDREQYF.

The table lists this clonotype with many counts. The CDR3: CSVEGQQGKTQYF. The CDR3 DNA sequence: TGCAGCGTTGAAGGCCAGCAGGGGAAGACCCAGTACTTC. The genes are TRBV29-1 and TRBJ2-5, with D perhaps TRBD1 (6 bases). CDR3 length: 13 amino acids. V lost 1 base, J lost 6 bases, and 12 bases lay in between. Germline V lookup: CDR1 SQVTM, CDR2 ANQGSEA.

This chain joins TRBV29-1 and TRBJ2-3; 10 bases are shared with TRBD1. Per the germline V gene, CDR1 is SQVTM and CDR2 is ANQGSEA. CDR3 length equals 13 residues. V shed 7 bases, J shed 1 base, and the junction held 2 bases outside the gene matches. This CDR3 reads CSAGTGGTDTQYF. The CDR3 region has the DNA TGCAGCGCCGGGACAGGGGGCACAGATACGCAGTATTTT.

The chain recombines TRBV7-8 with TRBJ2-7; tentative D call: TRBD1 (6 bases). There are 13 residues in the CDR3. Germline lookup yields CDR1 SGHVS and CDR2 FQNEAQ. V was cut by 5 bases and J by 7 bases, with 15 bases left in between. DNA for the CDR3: TGTGCCAGCAGCCCGATACAGGGCGGAGAGCAGTACTTC. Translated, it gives CASSPIQGGEQYF.

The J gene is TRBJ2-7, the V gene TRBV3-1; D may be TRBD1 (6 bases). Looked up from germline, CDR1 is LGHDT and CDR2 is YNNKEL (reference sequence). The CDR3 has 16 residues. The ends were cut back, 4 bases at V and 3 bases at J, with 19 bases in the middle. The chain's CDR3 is CASSRSDSKKGYEQYF. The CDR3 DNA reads TGTGCCAGCAGCCGTTCGGACAGTAAGAAAGGCTACGAGCAGTACTTC.

CDR3 in amino acids: CSAWLSGANVLTF. DNA of the CDR3: TGCAGTGCTTGGCTCTCTGGGGCCAACGTCCTGACTTTC. This chain links TRBV20-1 with TRBJ2-6; D unresolved. V lost 5 bases and J 0 bases, leaving 5 bases between the germline ends. The CDR3 totals 13 residues. Germline V CDR1 and CDR2: DFQATT, SNEGSKA (reference sequence).

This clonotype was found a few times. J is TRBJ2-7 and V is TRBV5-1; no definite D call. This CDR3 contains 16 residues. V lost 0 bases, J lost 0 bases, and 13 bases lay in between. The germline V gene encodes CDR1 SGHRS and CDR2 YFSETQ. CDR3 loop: CASSLVVWADSYEQYF. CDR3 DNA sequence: TGCGCCAGCAGCTTGGTCGTATGGGCGGACTCCTACGAGCAGTACTTC.

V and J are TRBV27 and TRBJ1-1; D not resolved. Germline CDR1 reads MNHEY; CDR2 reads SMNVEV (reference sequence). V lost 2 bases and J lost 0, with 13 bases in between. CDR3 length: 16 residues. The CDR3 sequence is CASSLEGPSMNTEAFF. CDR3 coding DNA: TGTGCCAGCAGTTTAGAAGGGCCATCTATGAACACTGAAGCTTTCTTT.

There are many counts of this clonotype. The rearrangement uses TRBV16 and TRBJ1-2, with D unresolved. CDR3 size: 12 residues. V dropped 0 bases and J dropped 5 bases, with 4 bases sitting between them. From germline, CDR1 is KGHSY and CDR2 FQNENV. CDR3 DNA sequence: TGTGCCAGCAGCCAATCGGGGTATGGCTACACCTTC. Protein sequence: CASSQSGYGYTF.

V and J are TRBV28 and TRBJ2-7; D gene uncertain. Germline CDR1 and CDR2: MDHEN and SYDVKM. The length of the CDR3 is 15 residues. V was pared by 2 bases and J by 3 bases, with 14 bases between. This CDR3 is CASSLESWQIYEQYF. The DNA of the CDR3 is TGTGCCAGCAGTTTAGAAAGCTGGCAGATCTACGAGCAGTACTTC. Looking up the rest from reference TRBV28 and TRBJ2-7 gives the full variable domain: DVKVTQSSRYLVKRTGEKVFLECVQDMDHENMFWYRQDPGLGLRLIYFSYDVKMKEKGDIPEGYSVSREKKERFSLILESASTNQTSMYLCASSLESWQIYEQYFGPGTRLTVT.

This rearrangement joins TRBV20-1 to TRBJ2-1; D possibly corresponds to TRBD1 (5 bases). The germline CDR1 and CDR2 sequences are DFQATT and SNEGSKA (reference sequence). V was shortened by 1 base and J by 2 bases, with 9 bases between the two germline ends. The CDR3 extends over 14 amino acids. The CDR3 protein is CSARAVRAYNEQFF. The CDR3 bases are TGCAGTGCTAGAGCGGTCAGGGCCTACAATGAGCAGTTCTTC.

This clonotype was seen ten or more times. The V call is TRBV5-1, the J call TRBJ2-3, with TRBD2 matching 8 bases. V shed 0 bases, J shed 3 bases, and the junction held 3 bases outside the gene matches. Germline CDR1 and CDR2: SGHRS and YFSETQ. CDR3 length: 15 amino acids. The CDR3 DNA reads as TGCGCCAGCAGCTTGGTCAGCGGGAGTACAGATACGCAGTATTTT. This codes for CASSLVSGSTDTQYF.